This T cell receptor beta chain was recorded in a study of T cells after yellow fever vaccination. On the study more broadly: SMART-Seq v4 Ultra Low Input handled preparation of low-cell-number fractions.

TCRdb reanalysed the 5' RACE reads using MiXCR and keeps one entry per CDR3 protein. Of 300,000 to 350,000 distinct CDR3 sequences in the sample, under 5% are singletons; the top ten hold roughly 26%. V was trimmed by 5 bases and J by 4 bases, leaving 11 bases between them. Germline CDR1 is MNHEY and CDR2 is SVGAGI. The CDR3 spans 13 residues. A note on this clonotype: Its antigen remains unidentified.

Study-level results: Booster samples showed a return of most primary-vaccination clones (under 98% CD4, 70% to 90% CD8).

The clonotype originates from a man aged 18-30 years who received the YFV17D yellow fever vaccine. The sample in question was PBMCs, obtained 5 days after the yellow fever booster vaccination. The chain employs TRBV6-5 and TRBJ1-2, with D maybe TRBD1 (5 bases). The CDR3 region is CASSMGRGYGYTF. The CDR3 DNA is TGTGCCAGCAGTATGGGACGGGGCTATGGCTACACCTTC.